The next 20 T cell receptor beta chains were all read from a single sample in a study of blood T cell repertoires in COVID-19. The data were produced by immunoSEQ multiplex PCR, yet TCRdb's version contains in-frame clones alone and is incomplete. This sample yields about 110,000 clones, of which about 80% are seen a single time; 4% to 4.5% belongs to the top ten. Sequencing input: peripheral blood. The receptors come from a man aged 65 to 79 with acute or convalescent COVID-19.

This rearrangement joins TRBV7-3 to TRBJ1-1; the D gene is possibly TRBD1 (6 bases). With 1 base removed from V and 5 bases from J, the gap between germline ends came to 8 bases. The CDR3 extends over 13 amino acids. The germline V gene encodes CDR1 SGHTA and CDR2 FQGTGA. Here the CDR3 reads CASSLIQGTEAFF. The DNA of the CDR3 is TGTGCCAGCAGCTTAATCCAGGGGACTGAAGCTTTCTTT.

This chain uses TRBV27 with TRBJ2-3; no firm D call. Germline V gene sequence: CDR1 MNHEY, CDR2 SMNVEV (reference sequence). V lost 2 bases to trimming and J lost 1 base, with 7 bases between them. The CDR3 sequence is 14 residues long. CDR3 protein: CASSLGRGTDTQYF. CDR3 coding DNA: TGTGCCAGCAGTTTAGGTCGGGGCACAGATACGCAGTATTTT.

The chain couples TRBV9 to TRBJ1-1; a weak D match, TRBD1 (6 bases). The CDR3 totals 14 residues. From germline, CDR1 is SGDLS and CDR2 YYNGEE. V shed 4 bases and J shed 1 base, with 11 bases lying between them. The CDR3 loop reads CASSSGQTNTEAFF. The CDR3 DNA reads TGTGCCAGCAGCTCGGGACAAACGAACACTGAAGCTTTCTTT.

V usage is TRBV5-4 and J usage is TRBJ1-1, with D uncertain. Trimming took 0 bases from V and 5 from J, leaving 5 bases between them. Germline V gives CDR1 SGHNT, CDR2 YYREEE (reference sequence). The CDR3 extends over 12 amino acids. CDR3 sequence: CASSLDQTEAFF. The CDR3 DNA reads as TGTGCCAGCAGCTTGGATCAGACTGAAGCTTTCTTT.

This CDR3 reads CASSTPHRDRGGYGYTF. The CDR3 nucleotides are TGTGCCAGCAGCACCCCCCACCGGGACAGGGGAGGGTATGGCTACACCTTC. This sequence joins TRBV5-6 and TRBJ1-2; 10 bases are a match to TRBD1. Trimming at V came to 4 bases and at J to 5 bases, leaving 14 bases not matched to a gene. There are 17 residues in the CDR3. Germline lookup yields CDR1 SGHDT and CDR2 YYEEEE. Together with reference TRBV5-6 and TRBJ1-2, the CDR3 gives the full variable domain: DAGVTQSPTHLIKTRGQQVTLRCSPKSGHDTVSWYQQALGQGPQFIFQYYEEEERQRGNFPDRFSGHQFPNYSSELNVNALLLGDSALYLCASSTPHRDRGGYGYTFGSGTRLTVV.

The gene calls are TRBV10-1 and TRBJ2-1; the match to TRBD2 covers 10 bases. CDR3 size: 15 residues. Germline V gene data show CDR1 as WNHNN and CDR2 as SYGVQD (reference sequence). V was clipped by 6 bases and J by 2 bases; unmatched bases: 4. CDR3 loop: CASSLAGGPYNEQFF. CDR3 bases: TGCGCCAGCAGCTTAGCGGGGGGCCCCTACAATGAGCAGTTCTTC.

This chain uses TRBV2 with TRBJ1-2, with no clear D. The CDR3 loop spans 12 amino acids. Germline assignment: CDR1 SNHLY and CDR2 FYNNEI. Trimming left V 4 bases short and J 7 bases short, with 10 bases between. The CDR3 coding sequence is TGTGCCAGCAGTGGATCGGGGTTTGGCTACACCTTC. This sequence encodes CASSGSGFGYTF.

The chain links TRBV2 to TRBJ1-3; D gene unclear. The V gene's germline CDR1 is SNHLY and CDR2 FYNNEI. The CDR3 contains 15 residues. The V gene lost 3 bases and the J gene lost 0 bases, with 9 bases spanning the gap. The CDR3 spells CASSDSFSSGNTIYF. DNA for the CDR3: TGTGCCAGCAGTGACAGTTTTTCCTCTGGAAACACCATATATTTT.

To note about this clone: This CDR3 is also generated by other DNA sequences in the sample. The chain couples TRBV5-1 to TRBJ2-5; 10 bases agree with TRBD1. The CDR3 loop spans 14 amino acids. Germline V gives CDR1 SGHRS, CDR2 YFSETQ. Unmatched junction bases numbered 4, after V lost 4 bases and J lost 4 bases. CDR3 region: CASSLGQGLETQYF. The DNA of the CDR3 is TGCGCCAGCAGCCTGGGACAGGGGCTAGAGACCCAGTACTTC.

The table lists this clone with many counts. The chain combines TRBV6-6 with TRBJ2-7, with 10 nucleotides matching TRBD1. The germline gives CDR1 MNHNY, CDR2 SVGAGI (reference sequence). V was clipped by 5 bases and J by 6 bases; unmatched bases: 13. The CDR3 runs 16 residues. For the CDR3, the DNA is TGTGCCAGCAGTCGACTTCCGGGACAGGGGCAGAGCGAGCAGTACTTC. Its translation is CASSRLPGQGQSEQYF.

This clone showed up just once. The J gene is TRBJ2-1, the V gene TRBV24-1, with D unresolved. Germline lookup yields CDR1 KGHDR and CDR2 SFDVKD. V lost 3 bases and J 3 bases, leaving 11 bases between the germline ends. The CDR3 is 15 amino acids. This chain's CDR3 is CATSDPQLNYNEQFF. Written as DNA, the CDR3 is TGTGCCACCAGTGATCCACAGCTAAACTACAATGAGCAGTTCTTC.

This clone was seen only a few times. CDR3 in amino acids: CASSPLGQITYEQYF. The DNA for the CDR3 is TGTGCCAGCAGCCCATTGGGACAGATAACCTACGAGCAGTACTTC. The gene calls are TRBV3-1 (or the pseudogene TRBV3-2) and TRBJ2-7; 7 nucleotides match TRBD1. This CDR3 has 15 residues. CDR1 is LGHDT, CDR2 YNNKEL, per germline (reference sequence). The trim removed 4 bases at V and 2 bases at J, leaving 8 bases unmatched.

The chain is built from TRBV3-1 (or the pseudogene TRBV3-2) and TRBJ2-3; D not resolved. Trimming took 0 bases from V and 1 from J, leaving 11 bases between them. The CDR3 runs 16 residues. Germline loops: CDR1 LGHDT, CDR2 YNNKEL (reference sequence). CDR3 residues: CASSQDLGFGTDTQYF. CDR3 coding DNA: TGTGCCAGCAGCCAAGATCTAGGTTTTGGCACAGATACGCAGTATTTT.

Turning to this clone: An end of the junction does not agree with germline; a read error may underlie this. The rearrangement joins TRBV3-1 (or the pseudogene TRBV3-2) to TRBJ2-5, with D possibly being TRBD2 (5 bases). Looked up from germline, CDR1 is LGHDT and CDR2 is YNNKEL (reference sequence). This CDR3 region has 12 residues. In DNA form, the CDR3 reads TGTGCCAGCAGCCAAGCCGGGAAACAGACGGACTTC. This codes for CASSQAGKQTDF.

The chain combines TRBV10-2 with TRBJ2-7; TRBD2 agrees at 7 bases. This CDR3 spans 15 amino acids. Germline V gene lookup returns CDR1 WSHSY and CDR2 SAAADI. The ends lost 3 bases at V and 4 bases at J; junction bases unmatched: 9. The CDR3 coding sequence is TGCGCCAGCAGTGAAGGAGGGAGGGGAGGGTACGAGCAGTACTTC. It codes for CASSEGGRGGYEQYF.

This clone was seen only a few times. V usage is TRBV5-1 and J usage is TRBJ2-1; TRBD2 aligns across 8 bases. There are 17 residues in the CDR3. V shed 0 bases, J shed 0 bases, and the junction held 5 bases outside the gene matches. Germline assignment: CDR1 SGHRS and CDR2 YFSETQ. The CDR3 reads CASSLVAGPSSYNEQFF. DNA for the CDR3: TGCGCCAGCAGCTTGGTAGCGGGGCCCAGCTCCTACAATGAGCAGTTCTTC.

The chain carries TRBV2 and TRBJ1-2; D remains unclear. The ends were cut back, 3 bases at V and 3 bases at J, with 5 bases in the middle. CDR1 and CDR2 (germline): SNHLY, FYNNEI. The CDR3 runs 12 residues. The DNA of the CDR3 is TGTGCCAGCAGTGAGGGCGACTATGGCTACACCTTC. Encoded protein: CASSEGDYGYTF.

The rearrangement uses TRBV14 and TRBJ2-2, with a possible D match to TRBD1 (6 bases). Trimming pared 2 bases from V and 4 bases from J, leaving 14 bases between. This CDR3 is 16 amino acids long. Looked up from germline, CDR1 is SGHDN and CDR2 is FVKESK. The CDR3 region has the DNA TGTGCCAGCAGCCAAACAGGGTCACGAGGCACCGGGGAGCTGTTTTTT. Its protein product is CASSQTGSRGTGELFF.

This rearrangement joins TRBV6-1 to TRBJ2-5; TRBD2 matches 9 bases. V gave up 0 bases and J gave up 9 bases; unmatched junction bases: 17. The CDR3 covers 18 residues. CDR1 MNHNS and CDR2 SASEGT come from the germline V gene. The CDR3 DNA reads TGTGCCAGCAGTGAAGCACCAGGGAGCGGGGGGTCCCGGGGGGCCCAGTACTTC. The encoded protein is CASSEAPGSGGSRGAQYF.

V and J are TRBV2 and TRBJ1-5, with D possibly matching TRBD1 (6 bases). CDR1 is SNHLY, CDR2 FYNNEI, per germline. The CDR3 is made up of 15 amino acids. V was cut by 4 bases and J by 4 bases, with 14 bases left in between. In DNA, the CDR3 is TGTGCCAGCAGTGTTGGGGCCAGGGGAAATCAGCCCCAGCATTTT. Its protein product is CASSVGARGNQPQHF.